This is a list of T cell receptor beta chains from one sample in a study of shared clonotypes between healthy human individuals. Measured with immunoSEQ multiplex PCR; TCRdb has only the in-frame clones, and not every one. The data hold about 2.3 million clones, with about nine tenths observed a single time. The sample consisted of naive CD4+ T cells from PBMCs. Receptors were obtained from a man aged 18 to 30 in good health. Some clones in this sample may be carry-over from other donors' samples. The CDR3 runs from the conserved cysteine through the conserved F or W. The order of the fields is J gene, clone size, D gene, V gene, CDR3 protein, CDR3 DNA. D genes are given only for firm matches. Clone size is stated in some rows and not others, as once, few, many or a class when expanded.

>TRBJ1-5|.|.|TRBV6-1
CASNMDRSNQPQHF
TGTGCCAGCAATATGGACCGTAGCAATCAGCCCCAGCATTTT
>TRBJ1-5|.|TRBD1|TRBV5-8
CASSTGTVSNQPQHF
TGTGCCAGCAGCACAGGGACAGTTAGCAATCAGCCCCAGCATTTT
>TRBJ1-5|.|.|TRBV30
CSGDIEGVYQPQHF
TGTTCCGGGGATATTGAAGGGGTCTATCAGCCCCAGCATTTT
>TRBJ1-1|few|TRBD1|TRBV10-3
CAIRVQGLNTEAFF
TGTGCCATCAGAGTACAGGGGTTGAACACTGAAGCTTTCTTT
>TRBJ1-1|.|.|TRBV5-6
CASSLGRDAMNTEAFF
TGTGCCAGCAGCTTGGGTCGGGACGCTATGAACACTGAAGCTTTCTTT
>TRBJ2-5|once|.|TRBV9
CASSARGLGQETQYF
TGTGCCAGCAGCGCCCGGGGGCTAGGCCAAGAGACCCAGTACTTC
>TRBJ1-4|.|.|TRBV28
CASRNPTREKLFF
TGTGCCAGCAGAAACCCGACACGAGAAAAACTGTTTTTT
>TRBJ1-1|.|.|TRBV4-1
CASSQVGTEAFF
TGCGCCAGCAGCCAAGTCGGAACTGAAGCTTTCTTT
>TRBJ2-2|.|.|TRBV7-2
CASSPDSLAPTGELFF
TGTGCCAGCAGCCCTGATTCCCTAGCGCCCACCGGGGAGCTGTTTTTT
>TRBJ1-2|.|.|TRBV5-8
CASSLIPVREDGYTF
TGTGCCAGCAGCTTGATACCTGTTCGAGAAGATGGCTACACCTTC
>TRBJ2-3|.|.|TRBV21-1
CATLPGGSTDTQYF
TGTGCCACCCTCCCAGGGGGGTCAACAGATACGCAGTATTTT
>TRBJ1-5|.|.|TRBV30
CAWSVRDNQPQHF
TGTGCCTGGAGTGTTAGGGACAATCAGCCCCAGCATTTT
>TRBJ2-7|.|TRBD2|TRBV6-5
CASSPWRGYSYEQYF
TGTGCCAGCAGCCCCTGGCGGGGGTACTCCTACGAGCAGTACTTC
>TRBJ2-7|.|.|TRBV11-3
CASSQKVGEQYF
TGTGCCAGCAGCCAGAAGGTGGGGGAGCAGTACTTC
>TRBJ2-1|.|.|TRBV6-5
CASSFTGLRRDEQFF
TGTGCCAGCAGTTTCACCGGGCTCCGGCGCGATGAGCAGTTCTTC
>TRBJ2-1|.|.|TRBV9
CASSLPGDFYNEQFF
TGTGCCAGCAGCCTCCCAGGGGACTTCTACAATGAGCAGTTCTTC
>TRBJ1-1|.|.|TRBV6-5
CASRRDFRGDTEAFF
.
>TRBJ2-3|.|TRBD2|TRBV5-4
CASSKSSPLAGSADTQYF
TGTGCCAGCTCAAAAAGTTCACCTCTAGCGGGATCGGCTGATACGCAGTATTTT
>TRBJ1-3|.|.|TRBV18
CASSPGDLSGNTIYF
TGTGCCAGCTCACCAGGGGACCTCTCTGGAAACACCATATATTTT
>TRBJ2-5|.|.|TRBV30
CAWSVGGSETQYF
TGTGCCTGGAGTGTTGGGGGCAGTGAGACCCAGTACTTC
>TRBJ2-1|.|TRBD2|TRBV5-1
CASSLGGLAGGKMSEQFF
TGCGCCAGCAGCTTGGGAGGACTAGCGGGAGGCAAAATGAGTGAGCAGTTCTTC
>TRBJ1-1|.|TRBD1|TRBV2
CASKGDRVNTEAFF
TGTGCCAGCAAGGGGGACAGGGTGAACACTGAAGCTTTCTTT
>TRBJ1-2|.|.|TRBV5-6
CASHPWSGTYGYTF
TGTGCCAGCCACCCTTGGTCCGGGACCTATGGCTACACCTTC
>TRBJ2-5|.|.|TRBV6-5
CASTSRPEETQYF
TGTGCCAGCACATCAAGGCCAGAAGAGACCCAGTACTTC
>TRBJ1-3|.|.|TRBV11-2
CASSLGSVGAGNTIYF
TGTGCCAGCAGCTTAGGGTCCGTAGGAGCTGGAAACACCATATATTTT
>TRBJ2-1|.|TRBD2|TRBV9
CASSELAGVYNEQFF
TGTGCCAGCAGCGAGCTAGCGGGAGTCTACAATGAGCAGTTCTTC
>TRBJ1-1|.|TRBD1|TRBV5-1
CASSFPDRSGTEAFF
TGCGCCAGCAGCTTCCCGGACAGGTCTGGGACTGAAGCTTTCTTT
>TRBJ2-5|.|TRBD1|TRBV18
CASSPRRADRAGETQYF
TGTGCCAGCTCACCACGACGGGCGGACAGGGCGGGAGAGACCCAGTACTTC
>TRBJ2-7|.|TRBD1|TRBV5-1
CASSWDGQGVSYEQYF
TGCGCCAGCAGCTGGGATGGACAGGGCGTTTCCTACGAGCAGTACTTC
>TRBJ1-1|once|.|TRBV7-3
CASSPTGLNTEAFF
TGTGCCAGCAGCCCGACAGGCTTGAACACTGAAGCTTTCTTT
>TRBJ2-7|few|.|TRBV28
CASSLLGADEQYF
TGTGCCAGCAGTTTATTGGGGGCCGACGAGCAGTACTTC
>TRBJ2-1|.|TRBD2|TRBV5-1
CASTPGSLAANNEQFF
TGCGCCAGCACCCCGGGGAGTCTAGCGGCCAACAATGAGCAGTTCTTC
>TRBJ2-3|.|.|TRBV7-3
CASSFGSSKIPDTQYF
TGTGCCAGCAGCTTCGGCTCTAGCAAGATTCCAGATACGCAGTATTTT
>TRBJ1-3|.|TRBD1|TRBV28
CASSAGQGHTIYF
TGTGCCAGCAGTGCGGGACAGGGACACACCATATATTTT
>TRBJ2-1|.|.|TRBV7-2
CASSLVRGSYNEQFF
TGTGCCAGCAGCTTAGTGAGGGGGTCCTACAATGAGCAGTTCTTC
>TRBJ2-7|once|TRBD2|TRBV9
CASSGTRTSGTPYEQYF
TGTGCCAGCAGCGGGACCCGGACTAGCGGGACCCCCTACGAGCAGTACTTC
>TRBJ1-3|.|.|TRBV9
CASGPRVGSGNTIYF
TGTGCCAGCGGCCCCAGGGTCGGATCTGGAAACACCATATATTTT
>TRBJ1-3|.|.|TRBV15
CATSRDYSDTIYF
TGTGCCACCAGCAGAGATTATTCGGACACCATATATTTT
>TRBJ1-5|.|.|TRBV2
CASSESGRSRNQPQHF
TGTGCCAGCAGTGAATCGGGCCGTAGTCGAAATCAGCCCCAGCATTTT
>TRBJ1-2|.|.|TRBV15
CATSSEGPYGYTF
TGTGCCACCAGCAGCGAGGGGCCCTATGGCTACACCTTC
>TRBJ1-2|.|TRBD1|TRBV5-1
CASRPNRDSYGYTF
TGCGCCAGCAGGCCAAACCGGGACAGCTATGGCTACACCTTC
>TRBJ1-2|.|.|TRBV7-2
CASSFDGLYGYTF
TGTGCCAGCAGCTTCGACGGGCTATATGGCTACACCTTC
>TRBJ2-7|.|TRBD2|TRBV6-5
CASSYSPASGPYEQYF
TGTGCCAGCAGTTACTCTCCCGCTAGCGGACCCTACGAGCAGTACTTC
>TRBJ1-2|once|.|TRBV28
CASRVIKAGNYGYTF
TGTGCCAGCAGGGTCATTAAGGCCGGGAACTATGGCTACACCTTC
>TRBJ1-3|.|.|TRBV5-1
CASSLGSGTGNTIYF
TGCGCCAGCAGCCTGGGGAGTGGAACTGGAAACACCATATATTTT
>TRBJ1-1|.|.|TRBV5-6
CASSLGRRNTEAFF
TGTGCCAGCAGCTTGGGCAGGAGGAACACTGAAGCTTTCTTT
>TRBJ2-3|.|.|TRBV4-2
CASSQGQISTDTQYF
TGTGCCAGCAGCCAAGGGCAGATTAGCACAGATACGCAGTATTTT
>TRBJ2-3|.|TRBD2|TRBV7-2
CASSRLGGDLTDTQYF
TGTGCCAGCAGCCGCCTTGGGGGGGACCTCACAGATACGCAGTATTTT
>TRBJ2-3|.|TRBD2|TRBV11-2
CASSLRAGTNPGRTDTQYF
TGTGCCAGCAGCCTTAGGGCCGGGACTAACCCCGGGAGGACAGATACGCAGTATTTT
>TRBJ1-5|.|TRBD1|TRBV4-3
CASSQDRGTGSVNQPQHF
TGCGCCAGCAGCCAAGATAGGGGGACAGGAAGCGTTAATCAGCCCCAGCATTTT
>TRBJ1-1|.|TRBD1|TRBV7-2
CASSLRGPTEAFF
TGTGCCAGCAGCCTCAGGGGGCCTACTGAAGCTTTCTTT
>TRBJ1-2|.|.|TRBV28
CASSSERDFRYGYTF
TGTGCCAGCAGTTCCGAGAGGGACTTCAGATATGGCTACACCTTC
>TRBJ2-1|.|TRBD2|TRBV6-5
CASRIAGNNEQFF
TGTGCCAGCAGGATAGCGGGTAACAATGAGCAGTTCTTC